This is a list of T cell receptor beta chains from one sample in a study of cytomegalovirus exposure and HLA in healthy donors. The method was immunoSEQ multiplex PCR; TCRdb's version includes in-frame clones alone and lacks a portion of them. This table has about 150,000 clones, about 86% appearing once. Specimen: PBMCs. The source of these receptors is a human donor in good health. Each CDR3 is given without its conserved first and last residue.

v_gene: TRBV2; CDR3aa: ASSTGGSTNEKLF
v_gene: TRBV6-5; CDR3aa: ASIGQGGEAF
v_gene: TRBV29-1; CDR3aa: SVKQGDEKLF
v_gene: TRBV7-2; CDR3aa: ASSLSRLTSSPLNYGYT
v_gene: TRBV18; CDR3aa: ASSPSTPVYNEQF
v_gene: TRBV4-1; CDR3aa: ASAKSGVGQETQY
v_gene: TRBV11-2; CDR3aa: ASSSTPASSTDTQY
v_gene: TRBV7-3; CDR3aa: ASSLGGQGNTEAF
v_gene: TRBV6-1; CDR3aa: ASKWSGFNQPQH
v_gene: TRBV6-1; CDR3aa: ASKVGAGSNEQF
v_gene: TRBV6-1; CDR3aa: ASRTGWEEKLF
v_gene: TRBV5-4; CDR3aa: ASSFMPRSTDTQY
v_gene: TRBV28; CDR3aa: ASSQQGDRGYT
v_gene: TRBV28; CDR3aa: ASREESFRNTEAF
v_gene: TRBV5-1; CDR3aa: ASSSSRGWHGYT
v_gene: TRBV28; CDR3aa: ASSPDRVPGGYT
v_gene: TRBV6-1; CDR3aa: ASSEHASSYEQY
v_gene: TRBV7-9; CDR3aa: ASSNSGAGTYEQY
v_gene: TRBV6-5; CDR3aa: ASSATAHEKLF
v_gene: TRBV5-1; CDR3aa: ASTVRDRGGTQY
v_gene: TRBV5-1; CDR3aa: ASSLEAGTDYGYT
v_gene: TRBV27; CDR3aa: ASSLLGGGNQPQH
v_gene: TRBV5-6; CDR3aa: ASSYPGQSVEQY
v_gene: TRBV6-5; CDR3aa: ASRGTGSGNTIY
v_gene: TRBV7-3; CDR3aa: ASSSGLAGRASYNEQF
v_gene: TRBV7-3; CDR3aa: ASSAMPGLVDEQF
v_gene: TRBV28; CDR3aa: ASRKGQGEQY
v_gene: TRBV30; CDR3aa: AWSRSGARGEQY
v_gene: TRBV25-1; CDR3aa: ASSEGSSSYNEQF
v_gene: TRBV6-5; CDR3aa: ASSYGAVRPNYGYT
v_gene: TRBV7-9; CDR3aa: ASNGHSNTEAF
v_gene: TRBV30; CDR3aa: ARRGCSGNYGYT
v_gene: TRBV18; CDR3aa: ASSPGQNTEAF
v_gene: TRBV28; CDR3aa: ASNLGGSYNEQF
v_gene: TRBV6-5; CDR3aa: ASTGDQETQY
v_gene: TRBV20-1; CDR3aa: SASDGVEQY
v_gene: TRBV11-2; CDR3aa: ASSLTVSSYNEQF
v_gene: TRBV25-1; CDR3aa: ASSDIGFSYNEQF
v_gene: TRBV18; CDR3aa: ASSPRQGPGELF
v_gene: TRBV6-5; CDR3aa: ASSLVTGWTEAF
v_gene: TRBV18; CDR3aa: ASSPRHGNTEAF
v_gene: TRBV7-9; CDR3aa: ASRQITGTGELF
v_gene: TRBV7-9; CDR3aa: ASSRALSSGNTIY
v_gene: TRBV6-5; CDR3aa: ASSYLTSGAYNEQF
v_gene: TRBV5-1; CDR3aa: ASSRQIMNTEAF
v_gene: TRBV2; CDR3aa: ASRRGEGIYGYT
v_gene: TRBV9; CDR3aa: ASSVTGMNTEAF
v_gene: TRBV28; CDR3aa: ASSFRLAGEVGD
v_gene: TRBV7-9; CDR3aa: ASSLGRTVPDTQY
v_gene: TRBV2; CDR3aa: ASRGLAGGSNEQF
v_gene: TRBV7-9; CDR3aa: ASRDSLGNEQF
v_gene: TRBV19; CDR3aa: ASSTPSQGTYDEQY